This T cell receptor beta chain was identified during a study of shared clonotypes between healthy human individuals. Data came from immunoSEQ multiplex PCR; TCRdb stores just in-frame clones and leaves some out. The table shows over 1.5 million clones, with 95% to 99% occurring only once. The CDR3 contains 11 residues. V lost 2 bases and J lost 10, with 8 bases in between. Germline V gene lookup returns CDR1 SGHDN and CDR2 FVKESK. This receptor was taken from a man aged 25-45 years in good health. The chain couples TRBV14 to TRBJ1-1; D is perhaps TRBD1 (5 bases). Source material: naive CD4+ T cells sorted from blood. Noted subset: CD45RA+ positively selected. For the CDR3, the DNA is TGTGCCAGCAGCCAACAGGGCCGAGCTTTCTTT. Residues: CASSQQGRAFF.